These T cell receptor beta chains were read from a single sample in a study of beta chain features in type 1 diabetes. Assay: immunoSEQ multiplex PCR; the TCRdb copy retains only in-frame clones and omits some. Among 600,000 to 700,000 clones listed, around an eighth were seen once. Material: naive CD4+ T cells from blood. Receptor source: a man between 18 and 35 years old with type 1 diabetes. Each CDR3 is given with its conserved first and last residue. A D gene is named only where the DNA matches it firmly. Clone size is given for some rows only: seen once, a few or many times, or a class if the clone is expanded.

d_gene | len | j_gene | v_gene | abundance | CDR3aa | CDR3nt
TRBD1 | 18 | TRBJ1-3 | TRBV9 | few | CASSGRTGRRRRGNTIYF | TGTGCCAGCAGCGGAAGGACAGGACGACGCAGACGAGGAAACACCATATATTTT
- | 13 | TRBJ2-1 | TRBV28 | few | CASSPHRDNEQFF | TGTGCCAGCAGTCCCCACAGGGATAATGAGCAGTTCTTC
- | 14 | TRBJ2-5 | TRBV10-3 | - | CAISESGSGETQYF | TGTGCCATCAGTGAATCGGGGTCCGGGGAGACCCAGTACTTC
- | 13 | TRBJ1-3 | TRBV30 | - | CAWQTGLGNTIYF | TGTGCCTGGCAAACAGGGCTTGGAAACACCATATATTTT
- | 15 | TRBJ2-1 | TRBV7-2 | - | CASSRRLLSYNEQFF | TGTGCCAGCAGCAGGCGACTACTCTCCTACAATGAGCAGTTCTTC
TRBD1 | 14 | TRBJ1-2 | TRBV5-6 | - | CASSSGQVVYGYTF | TGTGCCAGCAGCTCGGGACAGGTAGTTTATGGCTACACCTTC
- | 15 | TRBJ2-7 | TRBV18 | few | CASSPQGESTYEQYF | TGTGCCAGCTCACCACAGGGGGAGTCCACCTACGAGCAGTACTTC
- | 14 | TRBJ2-7 | TRBV15 | few | CATPVPGFLLEQYF | TGTGCCACCCCGGTTCCAGGGTTTCTACTCGAGCAGTACTTC
TRBD1 | 16 | TRBJ1-1 | TRBV30 | few | CAWSYPPRDRGPEAFF | TGTGCCTGGAGCTATCCCCCCCGGGACAGGGGCCCTGAAGCTTTCTTT
- | 15 | TRBJ2-2 | TRBV7-9 | - | CASSTDTQYTGELFF | TGTGCCAGCAGCACCGACACTCAATACACCGGGGAGCTGTTTTTT
TRBD1 | 15 | TRBJ1-5 | TRBV2 | - | CASSEGGQYNQPQHF | TGTGCCAGCAGTGAGGGGGGACAGTACAATCAGCCCCAGCATTTT
TRBD1 | 14 | TRBJ2-7 | TRBV7-9 | few | CASSFRDRVYEQYF | TGTGCCAGCAGCTTTAGGGACAGGGTATACGAGCAGTACTTC
TRBD1 | 16 | TRBJ2-2 | TRBV7-2 | - | CASSQLRGKSTGELFF | TGTGCCAGCAGCCAACTCAGGGGGAAGAGCACCGGGGAGCTGTTTTTT
TRBD1 | 13 | TRBJ2-7 | TRBV30 | - | CAWSFGTAYEQYF | TGTGCCTGGAGCTTCGGGACAGCCTACGAGCAGTACTTC
TRBD1 | 13 | TRBJ1-1 | TRBV13 | - | CASSASGGAEAFF | TGTGCCAGCAGCGCCTCAGGGGGGGCTGAAGCTTTCTTT
- | 12 | TRBJ1-5 | TRBV19 | few | CASRDQNQPQHF | TGTGCCAGTAGGGATCAAAATCAGCCCCAGCATTTT
- | 14 | TRBJ1-5 | TRBV30 | - | CAWSPGAASASQHF | TGTGCCTGGAGCCCAGGGGCCGCTTCGGCGTCCCAGCATTTT
- | 11 | TRBJ1-5 | TRBV14 | few | CASSTLQPQHF | TGTGCCAGCAGCACCCTTCAGCCCCAGCATTTT
TRBD1 | 14 | TRBJ2-7 | TRBV5-1 | few | CASSLGTGLYEQYF | TGCGCCAGCAGCTTGGGGACAGGGTTGTACGAGCAGTACTTC
- | 14 | TRBJ1-2 | TRBV6-6 | few | CASSYSGGSRGYTF | TGTGCCAGCAGTTACTCGGGAGGGTCGCGGGGCTACACCTTC
TRBD1 | 14 | TRBJ1-2 | TRBV2 | few | CASSPGTGDYGYTF | TGTGCCAGCAGTCCCGGGACAGGGGACTATGGCTACACCTTC
- | 11 | TRBJ2-1 | TRBV10-2 | - | CASKQNGEQFF | TGCGCCAGCAAACAGAACGGTGAGCAGTTCTTC
TRBD2 | 15 | TRBJ2-1 | TRBV13 | - | CASRLTSGGYHEQFF | TGTGCCAGCAGACTTACTAGCGGGGGATACCATGAGCAGTTCTTC
- | 13 | TRBJ2-5 | TRBV5-1 | few | CASSLGSQETQYF | TGCGCCAGCAGCTTAGGCAGTCAAGAGACCCAGTACTTC
- | 15 | TRBJ1-1 | TRBV25-1 | few | CASSDSVTGGTEAFF | TGTGCCAGCAGTGATTCAGTCACCGGGGGCACTGAAGCTTTCTTT
- | 14 | TRBJ1-6 | TRBV28 | few | CASTLGVYNSPLHF | TGTGCCAGCACCCTCGGAGTGTATAATTCACCCCTCCACTTT
- | 12 | TRBJ1-6 | TRBV27 | - | CASTDLNSPLHF | TGTGCCAGCACCGACCTAAATTCACCCCTCCACTTT
- | 17 | TRBJ2-1 | TRBV21-1 | - | CASLHPGSGGSYNEQFF | TGTGCCAGCCTGCATCCGGGGTCCGGGGGATCCTACAATGAGCAGTTCTTC
TRBD1 | 16 | TRBJ2-3 | TRBV7-2 | few | CASSGAGTGMPDTQYF | TGTGCCAGCAGCGGAGCCGGGACAGGGATGCCAGATACGCAGTATTTT
- | 13 | TRBJ2-1 | TRBV7-9 | - | CASSLALDSEQFF | TGTGCCAGCAGCTTAGCGCTGGATTCCGAGCAGTTCTTC
- | 15 | TRBJ2-1 | TRBV18 | - | CASSPLEGRLDEQFF | TGTGCCAGCTCACCACTCGAGGGGCGGTTAGATGAGCAGTTCTTC
- | 16 | TRBJ1-6 | TRBV5-1 | - | CASSSRDDPPIGPLHF | TGCGCCAGCAGCTCCCGGGACGACCCCCCTATTGGACCCCTCCACTTT
TRBD1 | 14 | TRBJ1-2 | TRBV29-1 | few | CSVDQTGLGAGYTF | TGCAGCGTGGACCAGACAGGGCTCGGTGCTGGCTACACCTTC
TRBD1 | 14 | TRBJ2-7 | TRBV7-9 | few | CASSLSTGGYEQYF | TGTGCCAGCAGCTTATCGACAGGGGGCTACGAGCAGTACTTC
- | 13 | TRBJ2-2 | TRBV5-1 | few | CASSPPNTGELFF | TGCGCCAGCAGCCCTCCTAACACCGGGGAGCTGTTTTTT
TRBD1 | 15 | TRBJ2-2 | TRBV5-6 | few | CASSSGQENTGELFF | TGTGCCAGCAGCTCCGGACAGGAGAACACCGGGGAGCTGTTTTTT
- | 13 | TRBJ2-1 | TRBV18 | few | CASSQSKGNEQFF | TGTGCCAGCTCACAAAGTAAAGGGAATGAGCAGTTCTTC
- | 13 | TRBJ2-5 | TRBV18 | - | CASSPLGDVEQYF | TGTGCCAGCTCACCACTGGGAGACGTGGAGCAGTACTTC
TRBD2 | 14 | TRBJ2-1 | TRBV9 | few | CASSGTSGVDEQFF | TGTGCCAGCAGCGGGACTAGCGGGGTCGATGAGCAGTTCTTC
- | 15 | TRBJ2-5 | TRBV5-4 | few | CASSSGAPEQETQYF | TGTGCCAGCAGCTCAGGGGCGCCAGAGCAAGAGACCCAGTACTTC
TRBD1 | 16 | TRBJ2-1 | TRBV19 | few | CASSTQSQGTGSEQFF | TGTGCCAGTAGTACCCAGTCCCAAGGGACAGGGAGTGAGCAGTTCTTC
- | 12 | TRBJ2-5 | TRBV10-3 | - | CAIRAEGETQYF | TGTGCCATCAGGGCCGAGGGAGAGACCCAGTACTTC
- | 16 | TRBJ1-1 | TRBV18 | few | CASSRTESLQNTEAFF | TGTGCCAGCTCCCGGACAGAGTCCCTACAGAACACTGAAGCTTTCTTT
- | 13 | TRBJ2-7 | TRBV29-1 | few | CSVRGRLTYEQYF | TGCAGCGTTCGGGGCAGGTTAACCTACGAGCAGTACTTC
- | 12 | TRBJ1-5 | TRBV30 | - | CAWRQGNQPQHF | TGTGCCTGGAGACAGGGCAATCAGCCCCAGCATTTT
TRBD1 | 15 | TRBJ1-1 | TRBV5-1 | - | CASSTKQGAGTEAFF | TGCGCCAGCAGCACCAAACAGGGGGCGGGAACTGAAGCTTTCTTT
- | 14 | TRBJ1-5 | TRBV25-1 | - | CASGRGGSNQPQHF | TGTGCCAGCGGCCGGGGCGGGTCAAATCAGCCCCAGCATTTT
- | 14 | TRBJ1-1 | TRBV5-1 | - | CASSLPGENTEAFF | TGCGCCAGCAGCTTGCCAGGAGAGAACACTGAAGCTTTCTTT
TRBD2 | 15 | TRBJ2-1 | TRBV2 | few | CASSETSGEYNEQFF | TGTGCCAGCAGTGAGACTAGCGGGGAGTACAATGAGCAGTTCTTC
- | 16 | TRBJ2-2 | TRBV29-1 | few | CSVEDDLKGPTGELFF | TGCAGCGTTGAAGATGACCTGAAGGGGCCCACCGGGGAGCTGTTTTTT
- | 13 | TRBJ1-1 | TRBV7-9 | - | CASSRELNTEAFF | TGTGCCAGCAGCAGGGAGCTGAACACTGAAGCTTTCTTT
- | 12 | TRBJ2-7 | TRBV7-2 | few | CASSLEHYEQYF | TGTGCCAGCAGCTTAGAACACTACGAGCAGTACTTC